This T cell receptor (beta chain) stems from a study of OX40 agonist ivuxolimab in advanced cancers. Study background: Treatment of patients was with ivuxolimab, an agonistic anti-OX40 (CD134) antibody.

Clones were sequenced by immunoSEQ multiplex PCR, and TCRdb holds only the in-frame ones, with some missing. Of under 95,000 clones in the sample, about 85% were seen once. Broader study findings: Which antigen the expanded peripheral T cells recognized is unknown.

This CDR3 has 14 residues. About this clone: The antigen is unknown.

This sample comprised CD4+ or CD8+ T cells sorted from blood, obtained in a trial of the OX40 agonist ivuxolimab. The receptor was derived from an adult with an advanced solid tumor such as melanoma, head and neck, liver or kidney cancer. The V gene is TRBV21-1, the J gene TRBJ2-7. TRBV21-1 is shown as a pseudogene. The CDR3 nucleotides are TGTGCCAGCAGCAAACGGCCGTCGCCCGGCGAGCAGTACTTC. Protein product: CASSKRPSPGEQYF.